This T cell receptor beta chain emerged from a study of T cells in Graves' hyperthyroidism and ophthalmopathy. Researchers took RNA transcripts and amplified the TCR beta CDR3 regions from them. The primer set for the first-round RT-PCR of the TCR CDR3 was HTBI. TCRdb independently ran MiXCR on the multiplex PCR reads; one entry per CDR3 protein. The table has 700,000 or so distinct CDR3 sequences, roughly 17% seen once. CDR3 length: 15 amino acids. Looked up from germline, CDR1 is MDHEN and CDR2 is SYDVKM. The ends were cut back, 7 bases at V and 6 bases at J, with 19 bases in the middle. Study-level findings and limits: Among thyroid clonotypes expanded above 0.001, most also appeared in blood.

Comments on this clonotype: What it recognizes is unknown.

The source is a man aged 18 to 30 with Graves' hyperthyroidism. Sequencing was done on a sample of blood. V and J are TRBV28 and TRBJ2-1; D is undetermined. In DNA form, the CDR3 reads TGTGCCAGCACCCGACACCCACAACAATTCAATGAGCAGTTCTTC. It translates to CASTRHPQQFNEQFF. The full variable domain, its missing parts supplied by reference TRBV28 and TRBJ2-1, is DVKVTQSSRYLVKRTGEKVFLECVQDMDHENMFWYRQDPGLGLRLIYFSYDVKMKEKGDIPEGYSVSREKKERFSLILESASTNQTSMYLCASTRHPQQFNEQFFGPGTRLTVL.